This is a list of T cell receptor beta chains from one sample in a study of CXCR3-negative and CXCR3-positive naive CD8 T cells. TCRdb reprocessed the 5' RACE reads and stores each CDR3 protein as one record, lacking DNA. This sample contains some 140,000 distinct CDR3 sequences. The sequenced sample consisted of naive CXCR3+ CD8+ T cells from blood. These receptors all come from a human donor in good health. Some clones in this sample may be carry-over from other donors' samples. CDR3s include the opening cysteine and the closing phenylalanine or tryptophan.

TRBJ2-7 TRBV6-5 CASTPGGVGEQYF
TRBJ2-7 TRBV15 CATSTERGSGAYEQYF
TRBJ2-7 TRBV13 CASSSGGYTYEQYF
TRBJ1-5 TRBV28 CASSWRQGDRPQHF
TRBJ2-1 TRBV13 CASSPHGGQGGNEQFF
TRBJ2-1 TRBV7-8 CASSLALYRQVSYNEQFF
TRBJ2-1 TRBV14 CASSQQGQGVYNEQFF
TRBJ2-5 TRBV7-2 CASSSTSGQETQYF
TRBJ2-7 TRBV15 CATSNYPAGLITPYEQCF
TRBJ2-6 TRBV12-3/TRBV12-4 CASSKALPSGANVLTF
TRBJ2-7 TRBV20-1 CSASEASGRAEQYF
TRBJ2-2 TRBV3-1 CASSHASANTGELFF
TRBJ2-7 TRBV4-1 CASSHASGSSYEQYF
TRBJ2-7 TRBV12-3/TRBV12-4 CASSQGTGVRREQYF
TRBJ1-2 TRBV9 CATSRTGTNYGYTF
TRBJ1-5 TRBV19 CASSIVPPGTGSGQPQHF
TRBJ1-2 TRBV5-6 CASSLVDRPHYGYTF
TRBJ2-1 TRBV6-2/TRBV6-3 CASSYGLDGVNEQFF
TRBJ2-7 TRBV14 CASSQVGGRYYEQYF
TRBJ2-4 TRBV2 CAISVPFGPGLSKNIQYF
TRBJ1-1 TRBV7-6 CASSSFAGGRTEAFF
TRBJ2-7 TRBV6-5 CASSSPRFPYEQYF
TRBJ2-3 TRBV18 CASSPSAGGFTDTQYF
TRBJ2-5 TRBV7-9 CASSLILEREGLLQSQETQYF
TRBJ2-7 TRBV2 CASSASPWGEQYF
TRBJ2-5 TRBV9 CASSAGLALPETQYF
TRBJ2-7 TRBV4-1 CASIQGLERAYEQYF
TRBJ1-2 TRBV5-1 CASSLDRAGYTF
TRBJ2-7 TRBV19 CASSIAGWSWGYEQYF
TRBJ2-2 TRBV21-1 CASSNFQGGADNTGELFF
TRBJ1-1 TRBV5-1 CASSFMAGNTEDFF
TRBJ2-1 TRBV7-9 CASSSPVLAGGNEQFF